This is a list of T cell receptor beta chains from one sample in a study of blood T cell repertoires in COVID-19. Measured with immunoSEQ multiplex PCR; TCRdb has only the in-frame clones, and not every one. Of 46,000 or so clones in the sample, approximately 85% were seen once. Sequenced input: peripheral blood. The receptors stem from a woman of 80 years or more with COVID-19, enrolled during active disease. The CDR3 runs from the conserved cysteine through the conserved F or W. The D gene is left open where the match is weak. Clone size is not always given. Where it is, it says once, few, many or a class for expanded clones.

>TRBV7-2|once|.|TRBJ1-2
CASSPSPGNGYTF
TGTGCCAGCAGCCCAAGCCCAGGGAACGGCTACACCTTC
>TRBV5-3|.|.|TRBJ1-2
CARSIGTTGYTF
TGTGCCAGAAGCATCGGGACAACCGGCTACACCTTC
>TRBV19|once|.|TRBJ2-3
CASSGPADTQYF
TGTGCCAGTAGTGGGCCGGCAGATACGCAGTATTTT
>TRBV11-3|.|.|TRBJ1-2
CASSLDRFDYQTSDSNYGYTF
TGTGCCAGCAGCTTAGATCGGTTCGACTACCAGACCTCGGATTCTAACTATGGCTACACCTTC
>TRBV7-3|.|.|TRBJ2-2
CASSLKAGAGELFF
TGTGCCAGCAGCTTAAAAGCCGGGGCCGGGGAGCTGTTTTTT
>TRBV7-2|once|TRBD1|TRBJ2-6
CASRLDRAGANVLTF
TGTGCCAGCAGACTTGACAGGGCTGGGGCCAACGTCCTGACTTTC
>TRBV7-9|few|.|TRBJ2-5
CASSFLEGRGDTQYF
TGTGCCAGCAGCTTTTTGGAGGGAAGAGGAGACACCCAGTACTTC
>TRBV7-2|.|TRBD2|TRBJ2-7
CASRATSGAFGGQYF
TGTGCCAGCAGAGCGACTAGCGGGGCATTCGGAGGGCAGTACTTC
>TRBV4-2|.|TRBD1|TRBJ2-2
CASSLGTANTGELFF
TGTGCCAGCAGTCTCGGGACAGCGAACACCGGGGAGCTGTTTTTT
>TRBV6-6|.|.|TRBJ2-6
CASSSSSSGANVLTF
TGTGCCAGCAGCTCGTCGAGCTCTGGGGCCAACGTCCTGACTTTC
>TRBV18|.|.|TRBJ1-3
CASNTGSTGNTIYF
TGTGCCAGCAACACAGGGTCCACTGGAAACACCATATATTTT
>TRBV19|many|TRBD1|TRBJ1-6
CASSIDGTGENSPLHF
TGTGCCAGTAGTATAGACGGGACAGGTGAAAATTCACCCCTCCACTTT
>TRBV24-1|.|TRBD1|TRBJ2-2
CATSETGRDTGELFF
TGTGCCACCAGTGAGACAGGGCGAGACACCGGGGAGCTGTTTTTT
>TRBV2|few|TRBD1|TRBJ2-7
CASSESGTGTYEQYF
TGTGCCAGCAGTGAATCCGGGACAGGGACCTACGAGCAGTACTTC
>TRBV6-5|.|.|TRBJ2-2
CASRTDLNTGELFF
TGTGCCAGCAGAACGGACTTGAACACCGGGGAGCTGTTTTTT
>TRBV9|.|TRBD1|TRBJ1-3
CASSVGQGSGNTIYF
TGTGCCAGCAGCGTTGGACAGGGCTCTGGAAACACCATATATTTT
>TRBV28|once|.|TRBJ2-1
CASSPRGRGRAGEQFF
TGTGCCAGCAGCCCAAGAGGCAGGGGCAGGGCTGGGGAGCAGTTCTTC
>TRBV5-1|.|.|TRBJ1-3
CASSFGRGNTIYF
TGCGCCAGCAGCTTTGGCCGCGGAAACACCATATATTTT
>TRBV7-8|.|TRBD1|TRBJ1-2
CASSLPGTGGDYGYTF
TGTGCCAGCAGCTTACCAGGGACAGGGGGCGACTATGGCTACACCTTC
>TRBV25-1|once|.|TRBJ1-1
CASSDHTGRFGTEAFF
TGTGCCAGCAGTGATCACACCGGGAGGTTCGGCACTGAAGCTTTCTTT
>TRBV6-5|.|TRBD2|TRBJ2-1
CASSWTSEVNEQFF
TGTGCCAGCAGTTGGACTAGCGAGGTTAATGAGCAGTTCTTC
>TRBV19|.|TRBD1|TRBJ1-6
CASSTTGVDSPLHF
TGTGCCAGTAGTACGACAGGGGTGGATTCACCCCTCCACTTT
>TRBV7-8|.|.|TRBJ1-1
CASSPQGLNTAFF
TGTGCCAGCAGCCCTCAGGGGTTGAACACAGCTTTCTTT
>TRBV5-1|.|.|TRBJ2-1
CASSLVGGRDSYNEQFF
TGCGCCAGCAGCTTGGTCGGGGGGCGAGACTCCTACAATGAGCAGTTCTTC
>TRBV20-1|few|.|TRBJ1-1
CSPSVNTEAFF
TGCAGCCCTTCCGTGAACACTGAAGCTTTCTTT
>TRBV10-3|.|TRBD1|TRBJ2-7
CAISESARGKWEQYF
TGTGCCATCAGTGAGTCAGCCAGGGGGAAATGGGAGCAGTACTTC
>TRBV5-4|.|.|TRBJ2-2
CASSLGSPSTGELFF
TGTGCCAGCAGCTTGGGGAGTCCGAGCACCGGGGAGCTGTTTTTT
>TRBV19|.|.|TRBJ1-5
CASSTGSSNQPQHF
TGTGCCAGTAGTACAGGGTCAAGCAATCAGCCCCAGCATTTT
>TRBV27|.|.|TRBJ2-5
CASGGLQETQYF
TGTGCCAGTGGGGGACTTCAAGAGACCCAGTACTTC
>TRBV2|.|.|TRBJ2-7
CASSETLSSYEQYF
TGTGCCAGCAGTGAAACCCTGAGCTCCTACGAGCAGTACTTC
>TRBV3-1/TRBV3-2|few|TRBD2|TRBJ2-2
CASSQGLAGGLNTGELFF
TGTGCCAGCAGCCAAGGACTAGCGGGGGGGCTGAACACCGGGGAGCTGTTTTTT
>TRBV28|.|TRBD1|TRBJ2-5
CASSFNRGPTGETQYF
TGTGCCAGCAGTTTCAACAGGGGGCCCACTGGGGAGACCCAGTACTTC
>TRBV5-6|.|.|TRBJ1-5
CASSRGLGGQPQHF
TGTGCCAGCAGCCGGGGCCTTGGGGGGCAGCCCCAGCATTTT
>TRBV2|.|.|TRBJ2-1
CASSERGAGGEQFF
TGTGCCAGCAGTGAGAGGGGGGCAGGGGGTGAGCAGTTCTTC
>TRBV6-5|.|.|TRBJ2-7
CASSLKGDEQYF
TGTGCCAGCAGCCTCAAGGGAGACGAGCAGTACTTC
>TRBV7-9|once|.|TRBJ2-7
CASSLGRASVIGSEQYF
TGTGCCAGCAGCTTAGGACGGGCGTCGGTGATTGGGAGCGAGCAGTACTTC
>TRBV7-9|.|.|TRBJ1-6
CASSSGTQSPLHF
TGTGCCAGCAGTTCCGGGACACAGTCACCCCTCCACTTT
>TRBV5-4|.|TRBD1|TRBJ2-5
CASSLGQGAGETQYF
TGTGCCAGCAGCTTGGGACAGGGGGCAGGGGAGACCCAGTACTTC
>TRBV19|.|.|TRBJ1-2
CASSIEQSRGGYTF
TGTGCCAGTAGTATAGAGCAAAGCAGAGGTGGCTACACCTTC
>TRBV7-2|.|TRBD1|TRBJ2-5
CASSLAGTGEETQYF
TGTGCCAGCAGCTTAGCTGGGACAGGGGAAGAGACCCAGTACTTC